The present T cell receptor (beta chain) was sequenced within a study of T cell responses to AZD1222 COVID-19 vaccine. The V gene's germline CDR1 is SEHNR and CDR2 FQNEAQ (reference sequence). The V end was cut by 0 bases, the J end by 8 bases, with 13 bases between. CDR3 size: 14 residues. Comment on this clone: Its matching antigen is unknown.

General study results and limits: Researchers took repertoire samples only after the peak T cell response had come. Spike-specific TCR breadth and depth went up after people got two AZD1222 doses. Within unmutated variant regions lay the reported targets of nearly half of spike-specific TCRs. Spike-wide coverage was observed for vaccine-associated CD4 TCRs, with dominant responses at 160-218 and 743-854.

This table comes from immunoSEQ multiplex PCR, and its TCRdb copy is limited to in-frame clones, with some not included. This table holds over 100,000 clones, roughly nine tenths found once. The source was peripheral blood, collected on day 0 of AZD1222 vaccination. The genes are TRBV7-9 and TRBJ1-2; D is possibly TRBD1 (6 bases). The source of this sequence is an adult in good health. The CDR3 DNA follows: TGTGCCAGCAGCTTAGCGCAGGGGCAGGAGGGCTACACCTTC. Translating gives CASSLAQGQEGYTF.